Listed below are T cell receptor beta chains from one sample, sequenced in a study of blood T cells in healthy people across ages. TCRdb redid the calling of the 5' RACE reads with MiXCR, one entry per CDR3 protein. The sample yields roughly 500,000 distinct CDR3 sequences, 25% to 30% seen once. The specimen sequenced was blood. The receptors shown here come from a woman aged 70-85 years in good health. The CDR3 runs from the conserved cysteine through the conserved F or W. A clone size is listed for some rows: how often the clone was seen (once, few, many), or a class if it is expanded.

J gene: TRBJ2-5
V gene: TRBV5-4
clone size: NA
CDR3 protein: CASSRGVGVLVETQYF

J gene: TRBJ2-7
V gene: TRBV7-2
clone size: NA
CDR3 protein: CASSPGGIEQYF

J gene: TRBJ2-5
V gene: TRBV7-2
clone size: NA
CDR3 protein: CASSSTRAGQETQYF

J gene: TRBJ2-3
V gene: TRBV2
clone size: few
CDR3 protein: CASKAGPSTDTQYF

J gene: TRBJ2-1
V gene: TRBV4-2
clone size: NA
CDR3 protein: CASSQATSGIYNEQFF

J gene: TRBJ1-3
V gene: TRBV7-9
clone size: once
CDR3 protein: CASSLQTDSGNTIYF

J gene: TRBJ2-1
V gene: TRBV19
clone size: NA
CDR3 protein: CASSTHGPGLIFTDEQFF

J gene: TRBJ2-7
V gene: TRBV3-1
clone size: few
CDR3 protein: CASSQGGTGDYEQYF

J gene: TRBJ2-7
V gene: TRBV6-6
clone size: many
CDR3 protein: CASNRASGGPYEQYF

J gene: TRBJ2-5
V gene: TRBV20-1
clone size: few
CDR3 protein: CSASGGSETQYF

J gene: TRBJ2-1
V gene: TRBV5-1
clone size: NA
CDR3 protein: CASSSGTRGGAEQFF

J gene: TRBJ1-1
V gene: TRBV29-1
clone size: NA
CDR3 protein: CSVKGESEAFF

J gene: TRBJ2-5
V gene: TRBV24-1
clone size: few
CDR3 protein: CATSGVNQETQYF

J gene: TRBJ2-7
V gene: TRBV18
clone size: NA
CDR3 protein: CASTAEAGTHSYEQYF

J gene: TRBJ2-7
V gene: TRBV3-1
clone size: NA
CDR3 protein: CASSRLQGEQYF

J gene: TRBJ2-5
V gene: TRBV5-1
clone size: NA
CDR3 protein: CASSLELPGVETQYF

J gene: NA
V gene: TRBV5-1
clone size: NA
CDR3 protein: CASSLGQGILSEQFF

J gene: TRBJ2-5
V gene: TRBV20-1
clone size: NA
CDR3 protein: CSARDQMIAGGSGETQYF

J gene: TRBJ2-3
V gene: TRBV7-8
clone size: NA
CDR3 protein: CASSPLGRHTDTQYF

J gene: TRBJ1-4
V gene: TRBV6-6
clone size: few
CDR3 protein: CASSSGAWSEKLFF

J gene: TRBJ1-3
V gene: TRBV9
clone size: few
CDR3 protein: CASSWGNTIYF

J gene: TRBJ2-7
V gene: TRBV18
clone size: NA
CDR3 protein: CASSPLSAYEQYF

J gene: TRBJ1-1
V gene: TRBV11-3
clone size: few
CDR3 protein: CASSPRSRGSRAFF

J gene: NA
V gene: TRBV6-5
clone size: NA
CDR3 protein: CASSRQVPYNEQFF

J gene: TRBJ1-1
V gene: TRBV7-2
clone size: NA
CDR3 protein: CASSVQGASEAFF

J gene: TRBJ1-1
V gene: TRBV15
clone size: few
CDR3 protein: CATSRGAVGFTEAFF

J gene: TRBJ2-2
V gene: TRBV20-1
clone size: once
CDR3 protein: CSAGDLPTGELFF

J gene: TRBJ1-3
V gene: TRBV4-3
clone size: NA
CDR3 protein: CASSQDVSPGNTIYF

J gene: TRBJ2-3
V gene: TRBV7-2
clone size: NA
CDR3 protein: CASSYRGADTQYF

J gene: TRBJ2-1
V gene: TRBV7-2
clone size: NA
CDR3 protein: CASSLGDRVYNEQFF

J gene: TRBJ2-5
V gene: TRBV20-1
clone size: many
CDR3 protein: CSAPGGRETQYF

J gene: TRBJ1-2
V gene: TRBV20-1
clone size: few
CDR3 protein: CSVGLRDGYTF

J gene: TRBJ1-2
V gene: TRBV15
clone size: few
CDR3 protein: CATSRPGRYYGYTF

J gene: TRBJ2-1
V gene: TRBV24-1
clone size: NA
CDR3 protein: CATSETGRRDNEQFF

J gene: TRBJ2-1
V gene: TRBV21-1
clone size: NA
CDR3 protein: CASSKLDNGTGPYNEQFF

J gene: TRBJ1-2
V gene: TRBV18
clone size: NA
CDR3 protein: CASSPGVAGEKGYGYTF

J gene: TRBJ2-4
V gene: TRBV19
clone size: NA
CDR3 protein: CASSRGSTGGAKNIQYF

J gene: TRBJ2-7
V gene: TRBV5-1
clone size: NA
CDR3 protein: CASSPGHEQYF

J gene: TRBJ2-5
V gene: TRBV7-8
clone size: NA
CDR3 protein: CASGAYGQGVSETQYF

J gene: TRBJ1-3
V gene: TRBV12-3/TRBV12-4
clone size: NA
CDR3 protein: CASRSGQPSGNTIYF

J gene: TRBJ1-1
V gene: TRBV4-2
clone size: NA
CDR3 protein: CASSQVLATGASFF

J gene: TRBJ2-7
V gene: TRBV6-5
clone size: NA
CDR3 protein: CASRVKIGQREQYF

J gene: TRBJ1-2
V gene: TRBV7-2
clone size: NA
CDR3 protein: CASRFSGGDYTF

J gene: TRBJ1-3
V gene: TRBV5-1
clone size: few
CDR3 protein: CASSLSIGSSGNTIYF

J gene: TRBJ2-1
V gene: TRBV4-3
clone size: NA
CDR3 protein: CASSQGRGVSYNEQFF

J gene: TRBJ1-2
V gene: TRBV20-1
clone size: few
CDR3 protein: CSARGKSSNYGYTF

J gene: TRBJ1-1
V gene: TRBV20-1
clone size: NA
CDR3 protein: CSARRTGIAEAFF